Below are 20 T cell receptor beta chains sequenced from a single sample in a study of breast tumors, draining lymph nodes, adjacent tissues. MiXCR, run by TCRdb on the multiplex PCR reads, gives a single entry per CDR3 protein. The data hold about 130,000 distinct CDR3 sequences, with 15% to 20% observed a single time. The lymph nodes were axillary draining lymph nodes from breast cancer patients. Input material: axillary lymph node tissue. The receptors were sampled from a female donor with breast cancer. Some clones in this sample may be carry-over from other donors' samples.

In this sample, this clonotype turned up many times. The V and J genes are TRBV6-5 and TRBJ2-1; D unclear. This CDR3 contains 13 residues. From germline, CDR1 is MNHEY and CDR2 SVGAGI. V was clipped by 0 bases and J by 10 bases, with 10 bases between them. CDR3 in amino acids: CASSYSPRGEQFF. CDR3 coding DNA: TGTGCCAGCAGTTACTCCCCTCGCGGAGAGCAGTTCTTC.

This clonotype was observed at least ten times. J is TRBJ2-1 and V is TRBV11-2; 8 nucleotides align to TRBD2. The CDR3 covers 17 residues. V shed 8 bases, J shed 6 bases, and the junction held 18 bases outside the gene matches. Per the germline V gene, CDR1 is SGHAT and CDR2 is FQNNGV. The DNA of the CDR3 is TGTGCCAGCGGAAACCTGATCACTAGACTAGCGAGCAATGAGCAGTTCTTC. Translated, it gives CASGNLITRLASNEQFF. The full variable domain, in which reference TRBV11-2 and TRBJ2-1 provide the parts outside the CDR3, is EAGVAQSPRYKIIEKRQSVAFWCNPISGHATLYWYQQILGQGPKLLIQFQNNGVVDDSQLPKDRFSAERLKGVDSTLKIQPAKLEDSAVYLCASGNLITRLASNEQFFGPGTRLTVL.

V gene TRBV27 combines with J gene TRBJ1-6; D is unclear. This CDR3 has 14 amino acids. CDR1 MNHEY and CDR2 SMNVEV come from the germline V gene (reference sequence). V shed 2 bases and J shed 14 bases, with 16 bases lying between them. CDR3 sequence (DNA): TGTGCCAGCAGTTTACCGTCGAGAGGTCCGACCCTCCACTTT. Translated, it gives CASSLPSRGPTLHF.

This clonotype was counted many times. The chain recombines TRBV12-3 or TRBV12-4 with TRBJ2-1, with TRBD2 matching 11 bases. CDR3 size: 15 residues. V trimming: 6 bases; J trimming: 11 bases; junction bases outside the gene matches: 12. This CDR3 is CASSGSSGRASQQFF. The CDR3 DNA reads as TGTGCCAGCAGCGGAAGTAGCGGGAGGGCCTCCCAGCAGTTCTTC.

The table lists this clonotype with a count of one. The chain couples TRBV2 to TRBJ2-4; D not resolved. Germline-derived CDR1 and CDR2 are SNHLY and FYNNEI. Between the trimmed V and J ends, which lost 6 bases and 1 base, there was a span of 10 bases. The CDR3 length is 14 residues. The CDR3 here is CASRDSEAKNIQYF. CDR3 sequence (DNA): TGTGCCAGCAGAGACTCGGAGGCCAAAAACATTCAGTACTTC. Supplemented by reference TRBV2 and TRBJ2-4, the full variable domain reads EPEVTQTPSHQVTQMGQEVILRCVPISNHLYFYWYRQILGQKVEFLVSFYNNEISEKSEIFDDQFSVERPDGSNFTLKIRSTKLEDSAMYFCASRDSEAKNIQYFGAGTRLSVL.

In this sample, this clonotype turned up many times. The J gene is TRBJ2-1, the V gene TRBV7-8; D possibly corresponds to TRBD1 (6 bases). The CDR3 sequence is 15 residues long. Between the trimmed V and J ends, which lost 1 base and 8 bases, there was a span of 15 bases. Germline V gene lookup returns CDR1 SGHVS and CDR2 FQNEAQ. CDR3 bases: TGTGCCAGCAGCTTAGTTTGGGGCAGGGGCGATGAGCAGTTCTTC. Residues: CASSLVWGRGDEQFF.

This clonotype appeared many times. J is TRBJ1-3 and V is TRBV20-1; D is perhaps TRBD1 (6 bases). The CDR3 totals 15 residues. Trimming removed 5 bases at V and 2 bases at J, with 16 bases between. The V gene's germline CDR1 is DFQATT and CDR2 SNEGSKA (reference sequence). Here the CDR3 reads CSAGRGGSAGNTIYF. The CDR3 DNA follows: TGCAGTGCTGGGAGGGGGGGGTCTGCTGGAAACACCATATATTTT.

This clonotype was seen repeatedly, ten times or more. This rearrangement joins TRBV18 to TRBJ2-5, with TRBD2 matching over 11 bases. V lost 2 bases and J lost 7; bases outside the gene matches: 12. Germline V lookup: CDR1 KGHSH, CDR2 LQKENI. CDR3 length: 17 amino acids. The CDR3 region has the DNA TGTGCCAGCTCACCAACTAGCGGGGGCTCTAATCGGGGGACCCAGTACTTC. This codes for CASSPTSGGSNRGTQYF.

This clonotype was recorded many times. The CDR3 coding sequence is TGTGCCAGCAGCCACCCGGGACAGGGGGCGGGTGAGCAGTACTTC. Protein product: CASSHPGQGAGEQYF. This chain links TRBV4-2 with TRBJ2-7; the match to TRBD1 covers 12 bases. The CDR3 covers 15 residues. Germline V gene sequence: CDR1 LGHNA, CDR2 YNFKEQ. The V gene end was trimmed by 3 bases and the J gene end by 7 bases; junction bases not matched to a gene: 7.

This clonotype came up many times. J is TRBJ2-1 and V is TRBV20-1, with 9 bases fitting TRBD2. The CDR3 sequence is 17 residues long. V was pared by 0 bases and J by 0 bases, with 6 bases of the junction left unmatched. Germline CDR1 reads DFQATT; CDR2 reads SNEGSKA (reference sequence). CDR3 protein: CSARDRGTSSSYNEQFF. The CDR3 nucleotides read TGCAGTGCTAGAGATCGGGGGACTAGCAGCTCCTACAATGAGCAGTTCTTC.

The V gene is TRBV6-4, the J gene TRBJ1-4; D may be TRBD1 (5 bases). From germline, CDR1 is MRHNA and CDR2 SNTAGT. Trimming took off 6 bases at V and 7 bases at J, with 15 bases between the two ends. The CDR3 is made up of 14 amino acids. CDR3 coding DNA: TGTGCCAGCAGGGCTAAGGGGTATAGTGAAAAACTGTTTTTT. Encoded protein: CASRAKGYSEKLFF.

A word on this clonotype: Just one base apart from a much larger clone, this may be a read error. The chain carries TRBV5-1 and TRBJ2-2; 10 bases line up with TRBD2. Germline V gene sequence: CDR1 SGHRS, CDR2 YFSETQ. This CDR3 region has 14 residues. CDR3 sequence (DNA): TGCGCCGGCAGCTTGGGACTAGCGCCCGGGGAGCTGTTTTTT. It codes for CAGSLGLAPGELFF.

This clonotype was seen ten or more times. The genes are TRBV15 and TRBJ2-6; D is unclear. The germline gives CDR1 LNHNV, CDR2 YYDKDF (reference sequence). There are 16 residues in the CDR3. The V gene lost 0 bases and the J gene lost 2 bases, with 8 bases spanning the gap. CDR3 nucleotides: TGTGCCACCAGCAGAGATAGAATGGCTGGGGCCAACGTCCTGACTTTC. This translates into CATSRDRMAGANVLTF. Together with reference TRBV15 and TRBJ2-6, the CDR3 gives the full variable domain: DAMVIQNPRYQVTQFGKPVTLSCSQTLNHNVMYWYQQKSSQAPKLLFHYYDKDFNNEADTPDNFQSRRPNTSFCFLDIRSPGLGDTAMYLCATSRDRMAGANVLTFGAGSRLTVL.

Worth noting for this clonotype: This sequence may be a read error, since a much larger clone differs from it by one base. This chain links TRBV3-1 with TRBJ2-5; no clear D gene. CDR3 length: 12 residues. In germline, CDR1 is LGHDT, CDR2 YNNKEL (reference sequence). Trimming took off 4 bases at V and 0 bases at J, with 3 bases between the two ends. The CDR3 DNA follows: TGTGCCAGCAGCCCGCACCAAGAGACCCAGTACTTC. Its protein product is CASSPHQETQYF.

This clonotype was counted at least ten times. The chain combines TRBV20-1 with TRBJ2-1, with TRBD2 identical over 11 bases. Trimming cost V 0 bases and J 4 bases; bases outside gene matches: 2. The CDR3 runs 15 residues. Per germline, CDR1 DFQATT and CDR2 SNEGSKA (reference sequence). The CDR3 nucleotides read TGCAGTGCTAGAGATGCTAGCGGGAGGTACAATGAGCAGTTCTTC. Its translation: CSARDASGRYNEQFF.

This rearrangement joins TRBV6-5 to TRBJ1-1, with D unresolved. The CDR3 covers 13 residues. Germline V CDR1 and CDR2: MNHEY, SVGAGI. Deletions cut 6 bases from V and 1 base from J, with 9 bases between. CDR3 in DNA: TGTGCCAGCAGCCTAATGCAGAACACTGAAGCTTTCTTT. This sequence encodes CASSLMQNTEAFF.

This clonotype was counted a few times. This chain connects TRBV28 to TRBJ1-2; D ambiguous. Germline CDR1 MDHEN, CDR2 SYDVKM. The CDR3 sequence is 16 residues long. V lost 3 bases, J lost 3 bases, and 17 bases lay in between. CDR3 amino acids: CASSFWFRGSDYGYTF. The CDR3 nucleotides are TGTGCCAGCAGTTTTTGGTTCCGGGGTTCAGACTATGGCTACACCTTC.

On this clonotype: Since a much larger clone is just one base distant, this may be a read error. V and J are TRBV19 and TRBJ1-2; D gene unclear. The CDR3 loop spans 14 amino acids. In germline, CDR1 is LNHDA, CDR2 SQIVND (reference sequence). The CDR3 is CTSTPGPANYGYTF. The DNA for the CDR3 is TGTACCAGTACCCCAGGACCCGCTAACTATGGCTACACCTTC.

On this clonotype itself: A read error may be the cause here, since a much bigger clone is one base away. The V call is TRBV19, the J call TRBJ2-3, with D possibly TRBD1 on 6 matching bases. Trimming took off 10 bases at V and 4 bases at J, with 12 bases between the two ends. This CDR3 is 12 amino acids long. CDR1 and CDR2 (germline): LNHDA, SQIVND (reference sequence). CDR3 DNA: TGTGCCAATGACCAGGGGTCAGATACGCAGTATTTT. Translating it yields CANDQGSDTQYF.

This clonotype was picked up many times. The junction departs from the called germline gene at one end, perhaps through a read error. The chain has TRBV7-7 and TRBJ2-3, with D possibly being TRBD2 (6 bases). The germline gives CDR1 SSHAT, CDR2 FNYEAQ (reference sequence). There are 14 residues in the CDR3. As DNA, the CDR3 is TGTGCTAGCAGCTTGTTTTCGGGAGTTGATACGCAGTATTTT. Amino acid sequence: CASSLFSGVDTQYF.